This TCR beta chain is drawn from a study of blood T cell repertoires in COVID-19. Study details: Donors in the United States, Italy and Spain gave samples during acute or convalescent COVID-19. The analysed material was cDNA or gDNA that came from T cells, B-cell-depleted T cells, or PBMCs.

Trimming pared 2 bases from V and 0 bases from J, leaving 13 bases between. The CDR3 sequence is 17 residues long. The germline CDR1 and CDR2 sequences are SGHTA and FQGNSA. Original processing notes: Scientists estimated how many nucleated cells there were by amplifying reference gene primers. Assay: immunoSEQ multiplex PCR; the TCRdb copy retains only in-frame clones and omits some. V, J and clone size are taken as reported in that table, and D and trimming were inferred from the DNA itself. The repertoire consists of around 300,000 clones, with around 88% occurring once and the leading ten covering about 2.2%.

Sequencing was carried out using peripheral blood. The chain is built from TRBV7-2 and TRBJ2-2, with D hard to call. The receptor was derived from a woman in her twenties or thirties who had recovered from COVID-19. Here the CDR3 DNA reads TGTGCCAGCAGCTTAACTTTTGAACTTCCGAACACCGGGGAGCTGTTTTTT. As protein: CASSLTFELPNTGELFF.